This T cell receptor beta chain was sequenced during a study of T cells in women clearing cervical HPV infection. Whole-study context: HLA type could not be excluded as a confounder.

Study-level results: CIN3+ cases had significantly higher TCR richness than controls; evenness did not differ.

A word on this clone: Its antigen is undetermined. The observed sequence ends 3 residues before the CDR3 terminus, with the missing tail filled in from the germline J gene.

This table comes from immunoSEQ multiplex PCR, and its TCRdb copy is limited to in-frame clones, with some not included. Here the sample table reports some 15,000 clones. Per the germline V gene, CDR1 is PRHDT and CDR2 is FYEKMQ (reference sequence). The CDR3 runs to 15 residues. The V end lost 5 bases, the J end lost 2 bases, and 16 bases lay between the germline ends. The sequenced sample consisted of blood buffy coat. The receptor was derived from a woman aged 18 to 75 with a cervical HPV16 infection that either progressed to CIN3+ or cleared (not recorded which). This rearrangement joins TRBV13 to TRBJ2-7, with D possibly TRBD2 on 6 matching bases. The CDR3 bases that were read are TGTGCCAGCAGCGAGGGACTTTACGGTCCCTACGAG. Encoded protein: CASSEGLYGPYE. The full CDR3 protein is CASSEGLYGPYEQYF. The whole variable domain, remainder taken from reference TRBV13 and TRBJ2-7, is AAGVIQSPRHLIKEKRETATLKCYPIPRHDTVYWYQQGPGQDPQFLISFYEKMQSDKGSIPDRFSAQQFSDYHSELNMSSLELGDSALYFCASSEGLYGPYEQYFGPGTRLTVT.